This T cell receptor (beta chain) stems from a study of T-cell reconstitution after alpha-beta-depleted transplantation in children (dated by TCRdb to the mid-2010s). For the wider study: The study quantitatively tracked T-cell immune reconstitution after TCRalphabeta/CD19-depleted allogeneic hematopoietic cell transplantation in children using TCR repertoire profiling.

The method was PCR. The listed sequencing device is Illumina HiSeq 2500. Molecular barcoding was employed in the preparation of TCR libraries, with unique molecular identifiers being used to normalize TCRbeta repertoire quantification. The raw public reads went through TCRdb reprocessing: fastp at Q25, MiXCR clone calling, in-frame beta chains kept. Here each entry gathers all rows of one CDR3 protein and keeps the most common genes and DNA. Here the sample has 83,000 or so distinct CDR3 sequences; roughly 8.8% occur a single time. Jointly, the top ten make up 5.5% to 8.5% of the sample. Based on the germline V gene (reference sequence), the CDR1 and CDR2 sequences are DFQATT and SNEGSKA. The CDR3 starts with the cysteine, ends with the phenylalanine, and has 15 residues. Only the CDR3 DNA is retained, 45 bases long and in frame from the first base. After removal of 3 bases from V and 1 base from J, the junction retains 4 bases not matched to a gene.

This clonotype was counted ten times or more. The antigen it recognizes is unknown. There are no base qualities to consult, and no much larger clone falls within one base. The chain is encoded by TRBV20-1 joined to TRBJ2-3, with TRBD2 identical over 10 junction bases. The sequencing here drew on PBMCs from the stem cell graft donor, taken from the stem cell graft. This sequence originates from a human donor who donated a stem cell graft to a child with congenital amegakaryocytic thrombocytopenia. The DNA sequence reads TGCAGTGCTAGTTATAGCGGGGGGCGCACAGATACGCAGTATTTT. Protein translation: CSASYSGGRTDTQYF.